What follows are 15 T cell receptor beta chains derived from one specimen sequenced in a study of patients and donors after allogeneic stem cell transplantation. TCRdb ran MiXCR on the RT-PCR reads and lists one entry per CDR3 protein. This sample carries more than 150,000 distinct CDR3 sequences, 41% of them seen once, and the ten largest clones take 33%. Sequencing was done on a sample of blood, either unsorted or a sorted T cell fraction (not recorded which). The receptors derive from a human donor who was either an allogeneic HSCT recipient or a stem cell or donor lymphocyte infusion donor (not recorded which). It is not recorded whose cells these are; they may come from a transplant donor.

This chain uses TRBV29-1 with TRBJ1-2, with D maybe TRBD1 (6 bases). The length of the CDR3 is 15 residues. CDR1 is SQVTM, CDR2 ANQGSEA, per germline. Trimming stripped 7 bases from V and 7 bases from J, with 25 bases between. CDR3 nucleotides: TGCAGCGCAGATCGGGAAACGACAGGCCCTCTTGGCTACACCTTC. Its protein product is CSADRETTGPLGYTF.

The chain joins TRBV6-5 to TRBJ2-3; perhaps TRBD1 as D (5 bases). The CDR3 has 14 amino acids. The V end lost 5 bases, the J end lost 9 bases, and 18 bases lay between the germline ends. CDR1 is MNHEY and CDR2 is SVGAGI in the germline V gene. CDR3 nucleotides: TGTGCCAGCAGTCTCGGACATGACGGACGAACGCAGTATTTT. Its protein is CASSLGHDGRTQYF.

The chain combines TRBV7-6 with TRBJ2-3; D is unclear. This CDR3 is built from 12 residues. The germline V and J ends were trimmed by 3 bases and 10 bases, with 11 bases remaining between them. Germline assignment: CDR1 SGHVS and CDR2 FNYEAQ. The CDR3 reads CASSLGPVPQYF. The CDR3 coding sequence is TGTGCCAGCAGCTTGGGTCCGGTGCCGCAGTATTTT.

CDR3 in DNA: TGTGCCAGCTCTCCCCCGACCGTCGTTAGTTCACCCCTCCACTTT. Translating gives CASSPPTVVSSPLHF. The chain employs TRBV25-1 and TRBJ1-6; D is unresolved. The length of the CDR3 is 15 residues. From germline, CDR1 is MGHDK and CDR2 SYGVNS. Trimming left V 8 bases short and J 9 bases short, with 20 bases between.

The DNA for the CDR3 is TGCAGTGCTAAAATGGGACTCCCGGGCTATGGCTACACCTTC. Translation: CSAKMGLPGYGYTF. The chain joins TRBV20-1 to TRBJ1-2; maybe TRBD1 (5 bases). V lost 4 bases and J lost 4, with 16 bases in between. The CDR3 covers 14 residues. Germline CDR1 is DFQATT and CDR2 is SNEGSKA (reference sequence).

This sequence joins TRBV20-1 and TRBJ1-2, with 10 nucleotides matching TRBD1. This CDR3 comprises 13 residues. V shed 4 bases and J 7 bases; nucleotides not matched to a gene: 6. CDR1 and CDR2 (germline): DFQATT, SNEGSKA (reference sequence). The chain's CDR3 is CSATGQGIGGYTF. The CDR3 bases are TGCAGTGCTACGGGACAGGGGATTGGTGGCTACACCTTC.

This clonotype was seen more than once but under ten times. This chain uses TRBV6-5 with TRBJ1-2; D unclear. The CDR3 is made up of 14 amino acids. The germline V and J ends were trimmed by 0 bases and 8 bases, with 13 bases remaining between them. Germline lookup yields CDR1 MNHEY and CDR2 SVGAGI. CDR3 DNA sequence: TGTGCCAGCAGTTACTCGGGTCGGGTCGGAGGCTACACCTTC. Its translation: CASSYSGRVGGYTF.

The genes are TRBV12-3 or TRBV12-4 and TRBJ1-4, with a tentative D call TRBD1 (6 bases). The CDR3 has 15 amino acids. V dropped 6 bases and J dropped 4 bases, with 15 bases sitting between them. CDR3 in DNA: TGTGCCAGCAGGCCAGGGGAAGGTCTTAATGAAAAACTGTTTTTT. Protein sequence: CASRPGEGLNEKLFF.

This clonotype was counted a few times. The rearrangement joins TRBV5-1 to TRBJ1-1; 7 bases match TRBD1. Trimming at V came to 3 bases and at J to 0 bases, leaving 8 bases not matched to a gene. Germline CDR1 and CDR2: SGHRS and YFSETQ. This CDR3 is 16 amino acids long. The CDR3 protein is CASSSGTALMNTEAFF. The CDR3 region has the DNA TGCGCCAGCAGCTCCGGGACAGCGCTCATGAACACTGAAGCTTTCTTT.

This clonotype showed up just a few times. The chain joins TRBV29-1 to TRBJ2-5; 7 nucleotides line up with TRBD1. The CDR3 spans 15 residues. Trimming removed 7 bases from V and 2 bases from J; junction bases left unmatched: 13. Germline V gene sequence: CDR1 SQVTM, CDR2 ANQGSEA. The CDR3: CSALQGLGRQETQYF. The CDR3 coding sequence is TGCAGCGCTTTACAGGGGCTGGGTAGGCAAGAGACCCAGTACTTC.

CDR3 in amino acids: CASRGTANYGYTF. The CDR3, as DNA: TGTGCCAGCAGGGGGACAGCCAACTATGGCTACACCTTC. The chain employs TRBV6-2 or TRBV6-3 and TRBJ1-2; 7 bases align to TRBD1. Germline loops: CDR1 MNHEY, CDR2 SVGEGT. The CDR3 length is 13 residues. J lost 2 bases, V lost 6 bases, and 3 bases had no gene match.

This clonotype was seen a handful of times. This chain joins TRBV14 and TRBJ1-4; tentative D call: TRBD1 (5 bases). This CDR3 contains 17 residues. Trimming took 4 bases from V and 6 from J, leaving 21 bases between them. Germline V gene sequence: CDR1 SGHDN, CDR2 FVKESK. CDR3 in DNA: TGTGCCAGCAGCCCGAGGGACTCCCTGGGTTCTTATGAAAAACTGTTTTTT. Encoded protein: CASSPRDSLGSYEKLFF. Full variable domain (missing parts from reference TRBV14 and TRBJ1-4): EAGVTQFPSHSVIEKGQTVTLRCDPISGHDNLYWYRRVMGKEIKFLLHFVKESKQDESGMPNNRFLAERTGGTYSTLKVQPAELEDSGVYFCASSPRDSLGSYEKLFFGSGTQLSVL.

The chain employs TRBV27 and TRBJ1-4; 9 bases are shared with TRBD1. The V gene's germline CDR1 is MNHEY and CDR2 SMNVEV (reference sequence). V lost 4 bases and J lost 7; bases outside the gene matches: 4. This CDR3 has 14 amino acids. DNA for the CDR3: TGTGCCAGCAGTTCGACAGGGGGTGGTGAAAAACTGTTTTTT. It yields the protein CASSSTGGGEKLFF.

The V gene is TRBV7-9, the J gene TRBJ1-3, with 9 bases fitting TRBD1. The CDR3 runs to 16 residues. V dropped 10 bases and J dropped 0; count of bases not matched to a gene: 10. Germline lookup yields CDR1 SEHNR and CDR2 FQNEAQ (reference sequence). The CDR3 region is CATDRGDVSSGNTIYF. CDR3 coding DNA: TGTGCCACCGACAGGGGGGATGTTTCCTCTGGAAACACCATATATTTT.

V gene TRBV7-3 combines with J gene TRBJ2-1; TRBD2 agrees at 11 bases. This CDR3 comprises 16 residues. J was trimmed by 6 bases and V by 1 base; bases with no gene match: 5. CDR1 is SGHTA, CDR2 FQGTGA, per germline. This chain's CDR3 is CASSLISGRALNEQFF. CDR3 sequence (DNA): TGTGCCAGCAGCTTAATTAGCGGGAGGGCACTCAATGAGCAGTTCTTC.